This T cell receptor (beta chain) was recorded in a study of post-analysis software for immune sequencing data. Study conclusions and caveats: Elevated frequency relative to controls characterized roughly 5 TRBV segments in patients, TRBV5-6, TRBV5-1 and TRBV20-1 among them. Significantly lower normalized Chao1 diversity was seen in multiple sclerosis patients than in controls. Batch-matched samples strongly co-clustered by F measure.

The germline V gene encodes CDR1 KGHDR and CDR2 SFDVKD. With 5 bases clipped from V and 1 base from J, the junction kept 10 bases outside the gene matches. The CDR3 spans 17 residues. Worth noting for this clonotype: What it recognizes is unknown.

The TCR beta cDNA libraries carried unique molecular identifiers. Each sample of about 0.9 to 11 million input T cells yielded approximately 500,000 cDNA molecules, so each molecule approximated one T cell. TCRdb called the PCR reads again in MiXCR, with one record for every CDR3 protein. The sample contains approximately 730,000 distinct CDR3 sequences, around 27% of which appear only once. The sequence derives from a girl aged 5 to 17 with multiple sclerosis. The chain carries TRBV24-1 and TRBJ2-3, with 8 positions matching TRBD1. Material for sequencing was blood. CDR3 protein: CATSVGQGARRTDTQYF. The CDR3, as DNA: TGTGCCACCAGTGTGGGCCAGGGGGCACGTCGCACAGATACGCAGTATTTT.